The present T cell receptor beta chain was sequenced within a study of CD8 T cells in Susac syndrome. The RNA, about 0.5 to 1 ug, was put through reverse transcription using random hexamers. An immunoSEQ multiplex PCR amplified TCR beta CDR3 over 54 Vbeta and 13 Jbeta. TCRdb reprocessed the immunoSEQ multiplex PCR reads with MiXCR, giving one entry per CDR3 protein. The sample holds more than 100,000 distinct CDR3 sequences; about 95% are singletons and the top ten take roughly 0.11%. For this clonotype: Its target is not known.

The CDR3 has 13 amino acids. Per the germline V gene, CDR1 is SGHNT and CDR2 is YYREEE (reference sequence). V shed 5 bases and J 7 bases; nucleotides not matched to a gene: 9. Study outcomes and limitations: The relatively small number of individuals in the TCR sequencing and HLA analysis was acknowledged by the study.

From blood CD8+ and CD4+ T cells, the TCR beta chain was sequenced. Negative isolation was applied to CD8+ and CD4+ T cells, and FACS enrichment was applied to TEMRA cells. Sequencing input: CD4+ T cells from PBMCs. The sequence derives from a human donor in good health. The J gene is TRBJ2-7, the V gene TRBV5-4; TRBD1 agrees at 7 bases. CDR3 nucleotides: TGTGCCAGCAGATCCGGACAGGTCGGGGAGCAGTACTTC. Encoded protein: CASRSGQVGEQYF.